These 16 T cell receptor beta chains came from one sample sequenced in a study of cytotoxic CD8 clonotypes in ibrutinib-treated CLL. Here immunoSEQ multiplex PCR was the method, and the copy in TCRdb shows in-frame clones only, minus some. This table holds about 29,000 clones, 60% to 85% found once. The source material was PBMCs, sampled after 36 months of ibrutinib treatment. These receptors were collected from a human donor with chronic lymphocytic leukemia.

The V call is TRBV18, the J call TRBJ2-3; D is unresolved. The V end was cut by 4 bases, the J end by 0 bases, with 11 bases between. There are 15 residues in the CDR3. Germline CDR1 reads KGHSH; CDR2 reads LQKENI. The CDR3 DNA is TGTGCCAGCTCACTCCGGTTAGCTAGCACAGATACGCAGTATTTT. Its protein product is CASSLRLASTDTQYF.

The rearrangement uses TRBV5-4 and TRBJ2-2; D is unresolved. CDR1 and CDR2 (germline): SGHNT, YYREEE (reference sequence). This CDR3 spans 12 amino acids. Trimming removed 3 bases from V and 3 bases from J, with 3 bases in between. This CDR3 is CASSSDTGELFF. DNA of the CDR3: TGTGCCAGCAGCTCGGACACCGGGGAGCTGTTTTTT.

The chain links TRBV5-1 to TRBJ2-7; D is possibly TRBD1 or TRBD2 (7 bases each). V was shortened by 4 bases and J by 5 bases, with 19 bases between the two germline ends. The CDR3 runs 15 residues. The germline V gene encodes CDR1 SGHRS and CDR2 YFSETQ. In DNA, the CDR3 is TGCGCCAGCAGCAACGCAGCGGGGACAGTCCACGAGCAGTACTTC. This encodes CASSNAAGTVHEQYF.

The chain carries TRBV7-6 and TRBJ2-7, with 8 bases that match TRBD2. CDR3 length: 15 amino acids. Germline V gives CDR1 SGHVS, CDR2 FNYEAQ. The trim removed 5 bases at V and 2 bases at J, leaving 8 bases unmatched. This chain's CDR3 is CASSPGLAFAYEQYF. In nucleotides, the CDR3 is TGTGCCAGCAGCCCCGGACTAGCTTTCGCCTACGAGCAGTACTTC. The variable domain in full, with the rest retrieved from reference TRBV7-6 and TRBJ2-7, is GAGVSQSPRYKVTKRGQDVALRCDPISGHVSLYWYRQALGQGPEFLTYFNYEAQQDKSGLPNDRFSAERPEGSISTLTIQRTEQRDSAMYRCASSPGLAFAYEQYFGPGTRLTVT.

This chain connects TRBV4-3 to TRBJ1-2; D gene ambiguous. CDR1 LGHNA and CDR2 YSLEER come from the germline V gene. With 0 bases removed from V and 4 bases from J, the gap between germline ends came to 12 bases. There are 15 residues in the CDR3. The CDR3 nucleotides read TGCGCCAGCAGCCAAGACGTGGGCTCAGCCTATGGCTACACCTTC. Translated: CASSQDVGSAYGYTF.

The V gene is TRBV5-6, the J gene TRBJ1-2; D is uncertain. In germline, CDR1 is SGHDT, CDR2 YYEEEE. V dropped 2 bases and J dropped 6 bases, with 8 bases sitting between them. This CDR3 region has 12 residues. This CDR3 reads CASSFSTDGYTF. The DNA of the CDR3 is TGTGCCAGCAGCTTCTCCACAGATGGCTACACCTTC.

J is TRBJ2-3 and V is TRBV19; the match to TRBD1 covers 10 bases. The germline V gene has CDR1 LNHDA and CDR2 SQIVND (reference sequence). This CDR3 contains 14 residues. Unmatched junction bases numbered 2, after V lost 5 bases and J lost 3 bases. In DNA form, the CDR3 reads TGTGCCAGTAGTCGACAGGGGGCTACAGATACGCAGTATTTT. This translates into CASSRQGATDTQYF.

J is TRBJ2-3 and V is TRBV6-5; 7 nucleotides match TRBD2. The trim removed 3 bases at V and 6 bases at J, leaving 9 bases unmatched. The CDR3 sequence is 15 residues long. CDR1 is MNHEY and CDR2 is SVGAGI in the germline V gene. The CDR3 spells CASSYRLAGEDTQYF. The DNA for the CDR3 is TGTGCCAGCAGTTATAGACTAGCAGGAGAGGATACGCAGTATTTT.

The chain links TRBV20-1 to TRBJ2-5; D ambiguous. CDR3 length: 11 amino acids. Trimming pared 4 bases from V and 4 bases from J, leaving 7 bases between. The germline V gene has CDR1 DFQATT and CDR2 SNEGSKA (reference sequence). The CDR3 sequence: CSAINGETQYF. For the CDR3, the DNA is TGCAGTGCTATCAACGGAGAGACCCAGTACTTC.

The chain employs TRBV7-9 and TRBJ1-5; no clear D gene. CDR1 is SEHNR, CDR2 FQNEAQ, per germline (reference sequence). The CDR3 extends over 12 amino acids. Trimming removed 1 base at V and 7 bases at J, with 5 bases between. The CDR3 DNA reads TGTGCCAGCAGCTTAGATGGGCAGCCCCAGCATTTT. Translation gives CASSLDGQPQHF. Looking up the rest from reference TRBV7-9 and TRBJ1-5 gives the full variable domain: DTGVSQNPRHKITKRGQNVTFRCDPISEHNRLYWYRQTLGQGPEFLTYFQNEAQLEKSRLLSDRFSAERPKGSFSTLEIQRTEQGDSAMYLCASSLDGQPQHFGDGTRLSIL.

This clone was picked up one time. J is TRBJ2-3 and V is TRBV18, with 8 bases matching TRBD2. In germline, CDR1 is KGHSH, CDR2 LQKENI. CDR3 length: 15 amino acids. The trim removed 3 bases at V and 7 bases at J, leaving 9 bases unmatched. Here the CDR3 reads CASSPSGTGGNTQYF. The CDR3 DNA is TGTGCCAGCTCACCTTCCGGGACGGGAGGGAATACGCAGTATTTT.

The chain joins TRBV9 to TRBJ2-3; maybe TRBD2 (6 bases). From germline, CDR1 is SGDLS and CDR2 YYNGEE. V was clipped by 2 bases and J by 4 bases, with 14 bases between them. The CDR3 spans 15 residues. This CDR3 reads CASSVGTSNADTQYF. The CDR3 DNA reads TGTGCCAGCAGCGTCGGCACTAGCAACGCAGATACGCAGTATTTT.

Worth noting for this clone: Without the conserved terminal phenylalanine or tryptophan, this CDR3 likely stems from a read error. Because the CDR3's place on the DNA is in doubt, the DNA is left out and the CDR3 is given as listed by TCRdb. The rearrangement joins TRBV6-5 to TRBJ1-2. The germline gives CDR1 MNHEY, CDR2 SVGAGI. Including both end residues, the CDR3 is 13 amino acids long. This CDR3 reads CASSYSTGGVVHL.

This chain links TRBV27 with TRBJ2-2; weak D call: TRBD2 (5 bases). The germline CDR1 and CDR2 sequences are MNHEY and SMNVEV (reference sequence). V lost 4 bases and J lost 0, with 9 bases in between. CDR3 size: 15 residues. The CDR3 nucleotides are TGTGCCAGCAGTTCCCTGGACTCGAACACCGGGGAGCTGTTTTTT. Encoded protein: CASSSLDSNTGELFF.

In this sample, this clone turned up once. The chain combines TRBV9 with TRBJ2-2; D might be TRBD1 (5 bases). The CDR3 is 14 residues long. V was cut by 2 bases and J by 4 bases, with 9 bases left in between. Germline V gene lookup returns CDR1 SGDLS and CDR2 YYNGEE. The CDR3 reads CASSVQGSTGELFF. DNA for the CDR3: TGTGCCAGCAGCGTCCAGGGTTCCACCGGGGAGCTGTTTTTT.

This sequence joins TRBV19 and TRBJ2-2; D ambiguous. Germline values: CDR1 LNHDA, CDR2 SQIVND (reference sequence). Trimming pared 8 bases from V and 6 bases from J, leaving 16 bases between. CDR3 length: 14 amino acids. The CDR3 here is CASVGRDRSGELFF. As DNA, the CDR3 is TGTGCCAGTGTCGGACGTGATAGATCCGGGGAGCTGTTTTTT.